These 28 T cell receptor beta chains were sequenced from one sample in a study of CD4 T cells in relation to SARS-CoV-2 and coronaviruses. These receptors lack a known antigen. TCRdb's copy holds only in-frame clones and misses some; the assay was immunoSEQ multiplex PCR. This table has roughly 30,000 clones, more than 65% appearing once. Sequencing was performed on memory CD4+ T cells from PBMCs, cultured in vitro. The source of these receptors is an adult with COVID-19.

The chain joins TRBV9 to TRBJ2-7, with 14 bases that match TRBD2. The V and J ends lost 0 bases and 7 bases, in that order; junction bases with no gene match: 12. CDR1 is SGDLS, CDR2 YYNGEE, per germline. The CDR3 covers 18 residues. The CDR3 loop reads CASSVASGTSGRSREQYF. The CDR3 DNA reads TGTGCCAGCAGCGTAGCATCCGGGACTAGCGGGAGAAGCCGTGAGCAGTACTTC.

The V gene is TRBV28, the J gene TRBJ1-2; D gene uncertain. This CDR3 has 13 residues. The V gene's germline CDR1 is MDHEN and CDR2 SYDVKM. V was pared by 1 base and J by 6 bases, with 9 bases between. The CDR3 sequence: CASSLSDTNGYTF. DNA of the CDR3: TGTGCCAGCAGTTTATCAGACACGAATGGCTACACCTTC.

In its sample, this clone was seen a few times. CDR3: CASRLGQGAGLVGANVLTF. CDR3 sequence (DNA): TGTGCCAGCAGACTCGGACAGGGGGCAGGATTGGTTGGGGCCAACGTCCTGACTTTC. The V gene is TRBV2, the J gene TRBJ2-6; TRBD1 matches 11 bases. Germline CDR1 reads SNHLY; CDR2 reads FYNNEI. V lost 6 bases to trimming and J lost 3 bases; unmatched junction nucleotides: 13. This CDR3 is 19 amino acids long. The entire variable domain, with the rest obtained from reference TRBV2 and TRBJ2-6, is as follows: EPEVTQTPSHQVTQMGQEVILRCVPISNHLYFYWYRQILGQKVEFLVSFYNNEISEKSEIFDDQFSVERPDGSNFTLKIRSTKLEDSAMYFCASRLGQGAGLVGANVLTFGAGSRLTVL.

V gene TRBV2 combines with J gene TRBJ2-4; D possibly uses TRBD1 or TRBD2 (6 bases each). Germline V gives CDR1 SNHLY, CDR2 FYNNEI. The CDR3 has 19 amino acids. With 4 bases removed from V and 6 bases from J, the gap between germline ends came to 28 bases. This CDR3 reads CASSGRFRGPGDGRNIQYF. The CDR3 DNA follows: TGTGCCAGCAGTGGAAGATTTCGGGGGCCGGGGGACGGGCGAAACATTCAGTACTTC.

This clone was counted a few times. The V and J genes are TRBV4-1 and TRBJ2-6; weak D call: TRBD2 (5 bases). V was shortened by 0 bases and J by 4 bases, with 10 bases between the two germline ends. The CDR3 consists of 16 residues. The germline V gene has CDR1 MGHRA and CDR2 YSYEKL. For the CDR3, the DNA is TGCGCCAGCAGCCAAGATCGGGGTACCGGGGCCAACGTCCTGACTTTC. Translating it yields CASSQDRGTGANVLTF.

The chain carries TRBV9 and TRBJ2-1, with 8 positions matching TRBD1. The CDR3 covers 16 residues. Germline V gives CDR1 SGDLS, CDR2 YYNGEE. J lost 2 bases, V lost 4 bases, and 8 bases had no gene match. CDR3 nucleotide sequence: TGTGCCAGCAGCCCGTTCCGGGACAGGCCCTACAATGAGCAGTTCTTC. This gives the protein CASSPFRDRPYNEQFF.

The chain recombines TRBV18 with TRBJ2-5; 7 bases match TRBD1. CDR3 length: 16 amino acids. Germline V lookup: CDR1 KGHSH, CDR2 LQKENI. Germline trimming cut 0 bases from V and 2 bases from J; bases unmatched to any gene: 6. This CDR3 is CASSPPRGRLQETQYF. The DNA for the CDR3 is TGTGCCAGCTCACCACCGAGGGGGCGGTTGCAAGAGACCCAGTACTTC.

V usage is TRBV3-1 (or the pseudogene TRBV3-2) and J usage is TRBJ2-1; possibly TRBD2 for D (6 bases). Trimming removed 1 base at V and 8 bases at J, with 18 bases between. CDR1 LGHDT and CDR2 YNNKEL come from the germline V gene (reference sequence). The CDR3 totals 16 residues. The CDR3 spells CASSQVDGRRGDEQFF. The CDR3 nucleotides read TGTGCCAGCAGCCAAGTTGATGGTCGGAGGGGTGATGAGCAGTTCTTC.

This clone was observed a single time. This chain joins TRBV6-5 and TRBJ2-7; 9 positions agree with TRBD2. Trimming removed 3 bases from V and 3 bases from J; junction bases left unmatched: 6. The CDR3 length is 15 residues. Germline CDR1 and CDR2: MNHEY and SVGAGI. CDR3 region: CASSYAAGGSYEQYF. The CDR3 coding sequence is TGTGCCAGCAGTTATGCCGCGGGAGGGAGCTACGAGCAGTACTTC.

The chain employs TRBV19 and TRBJ2-3, with D hard to call. Germline V lookup: CDR1 LNHDA, CDR2 SQIVND (reference sequence). V lost 5 bases to trimming and J lost 3 bases, with 9 bases between them. The CDR3 runs 13 residues. The CDR3 DNA reads TGTGCCAGTAGTCAGCAACGGACAGATACGCAGTATTTT. It specifies CASSQQRTDTQYF.

The chain employs TRBV6-2 or TRBV6-3 and TRBJ2-6; D is uncertain. V lost 2 bases to trimming and J lost 0 bases, with 2 bases between them. This CDR3 region has 14 residues. Per the germline V gene, CDR1 is MNHEY and CDR2 is SVGEGT. The CDR3 DNA follows: TGTGCCAGCAGTTACATCTCTGGGGCCAACGTCCTGACTTTC. The encoded protein is CASSYISGANVLTF.

The V call is TRBV18, the J call TRBJ2-1; D possibly corresponds to TRBD2 (6 bases). Between the trimmed V and J ends, which lost 2 bases and 6 bases, there was a span of 14 bases. The CDR3 contains 15 residues. Germline CDR1 reads KGHSH; CDR2 reads LQKENI. DNA of the CDR3: TGTGCCAGCTCACCATACTTAACTAGCAGCAATGAGCAGTTCTTC. Its protein is CASSPYLTSSNEQFF.

V is TRBV5-4 and J is TRBJ2-3, with 8 bases aligning to TRBD1. J gave up 7 bases and V 0 bases, and 4 bases lay outside the gene matches. There are 14 residues in the CDR3. Germline values: CDR1 SGHNT, CDR2 YYREEE (reference sequence). DNA of the CDR3: TGTGCCAGCAGCTTGGGACAGGGGTTGAATACGCAGTATTTT. This codes for CASSLGQGLNTQYF.

This chain links TRBV28 with TRBJ1-6; D is possibly TRBD1 (6 bases). This CDR3 contains 13 residues. The V and J ends lost 5 bases and 6 bases respectively, with 8 bases between them. Germline CDR1 MDHEN, CDR2 SYDVKM. CDR3: CASSKDSNSPLHF. CDR3 in DNA: TGTGCCAGCAGTAAGGACAGTAATTCACCCCTCCACTTT.

The V and J genes are TRBV19 and TRBJ1-2; D unresolved. The CDR3 has 12 residues. V shed 5 bases and J shed 7 bases, with 11 bases lying between them. From germline, CDR1 is LNHDA and CDR2 SQIVND (reference sequence). The DNA of the CDR3 is TGTGCCAGTAGTCGCTCCATAAGTGGCTACACCTTC. It specifies CASSRSISGYTF.

The CDR3 region is CASSKRLGGPYNEQFF. In nucleotides, the CDR3 is TGTGCCAGCAGCAAAAGACTAGGAGGGCCCTACAATGAGCAGTTCTTC. V is TRBV5-8 and J is TRBJ2-1, with D tentatively TRBD2 (6 bases). This CDR3 is 16 amino acids long. The ends were cut back, 4 bases at V and 2 bases at J, with 16 bases in the middle. Germline V gene data show CDR1 as SGHTS and CDR2 as YDEGEE.

The chain couples TRBV5-4 to TRBJ1-2; 10 nucleotides line up with TRBD1. V lost 0 bases and J lost 6; bases outside the gene matches: 5. The CDR3 spans 15 residues. Germline V gene data show CDR1 as SGHNT and CDR2 as YYREEE (reference sequence). The DNA of the CDR3 is TGTGCCAGCAGCTTGGTGGGACAGGGGCCACATGGCTACACCTTC. Amino acid sequence: CASSLVGQGPHGYTF.

This chain uses TRBV2 with TRBJ2-3; D may match TRBD1 or TRBD2 (5 bases each). Germline V CDR1 and CDR2: SNHLY, FYNNEI. V gave up 9 bases and J gave up 5 bases, with 12 bases separating them. The CDR3 totals 12 residues. The CDR3 coding sequence is TGTGCCAGGGGGGTTGGAGTAGATACGCAGTATTTT. This gives the protein CARGVGVDTQYF. The variable domain in full, completed from reference TRBV2 and TRBJ2-3, reads EPEVTQTPSHQVTQMGQEVILRCVPISNHLYFYWYRQILGQKVEFLVSFYNNEISEKSEIFDDQFSVERPDGSNFTLKIRSTKLEDSAMYFCARGVGVDTQYFGPGTRLTVL.

The J gene is TRBJ1-5, the V gene TRBV28, with a tentative D call TRBD1 (6 bases). CDR3 length equals 17 residues. Trimming took 4 bases from V and 7 from J, leaving 23 bases between them. Germline V gene sequence: CDR1 MDHEN, CDR2 SYDVKM. The CDR3 loop reads CASSSLTGTVFGQPQHF. The CDR3 coding sequence is TGTGCCAGCAGTTCCCTCACAGGGACGGTTTTTGGACAGCCCCAGCATTTT.

The V and J genes are TRBV9 and TRBJ2-1; possible D gene TRBD1, 5 bases. With 0 bases removed from V and 0 bases from J, the gap between germline ends came to 13 bases. The V gene's germline CDR1 is SGDLS and CDR2 YYNGEE. CDR3 length: 17 amino acids. For the CDR3, the DNA is TGTGCCAGCAGCGTAGCCTGGACACCAAGCTCCTACAATGAGCAGTTCTTC. Encoded protein: CASSVAWTPSSYNEQFF.

This chain links TRBV6-5 with TRBJ2-4; D is perhaps TRBD2 (6 bases). CDR3 length: 16 amino acids. Germline-derived CDR1 and CDR2 are MNHEY and SVGAGI. Trimming left V 2 bases short and J 7 bases short, with 18 bases between. CDR3 region: CASSYSWVRGVNIQYF. CDR3 in DNA: TGTGCCAGCAGTTACAGTTGGGTGCGGGGAGTCAACATTCAGTACTTC.

This clone has a handful of counts. The rearrangement joins TRBV6-1 to TRBJ2-7, with a possible D match to TRBD2 (5 bases). Germline lookup yields CDR1 MNHNS and CDR2 SASEGT. This CDR3 has 15 amino acids. Trimming removed 1 base from V and 3 bases from J, with 13 bases in between. In nucleotides, the CDR3 is TGTGCCAGCAGTGAAGTTTTTCGGGGAAACTACGAGCAGTACTTC. It yields the protein CASSEVFRGNYEQYF.

The V gene is TRBV2, the J gene TRBJ2-1; 14 bases align to TRBD2. Per the germline V gene, CDR1 is SNHLY and CDR2 is FYNNEI. This CDR3 region has 15 residues. The trim removed 4 bases at V and 6 bases at J, leaving 2 bases unmatched. CDR3 coding DNA: TGTGCCAGCAGTGGGGGGACTAGCGGGAGCAATGAGCAGTTCTTC. It codes for CASSGGTSGSNEQFF.

The rearrangement links TRBV6-1 to TRBJ2-2, with D uncertain. Germline assignment: CDR1 MNHNS and CDR2 SASEGT. V gave up 7 bases and J gave up 1 base, with 10 bases separating them. This CDR3 is built from 14 residues. CDR3 sequence: CASTPGQNTGELFF. CDR3 sequence (DNA): TGTGCCAGCACCCCCGGGCAGAACACCGGGGAGCTGTTTTTT.

The rearrangement uses TRBV27 and TRBJ1-4, with a tentative D call TRBD1 (6 bases). Germline loops: CDR1 MNHEY, CDR2 SMNVEV (reference sequence). Trimming stripped 5 bases from V and 7 bases from J, with 17 bases between. There are 15 residues in the CDR3. CDR3 in amino acids: CASSTHRVLGEKLFF. The CDR3 coding sequence is TGTGCCAGCAGTACACACAGGGTTTTAGGTGAAAAACTGTTTTTT.

This clone was seen a handful of times. The rearrangement joins TRBV6-4 to TRBJ2-1, with D possibly matching TRBD1 (5 bases). Trimming shortened V by 0 bases and J by 5 bases, and 5 bases separated the two germline ends. This CDR3 region has 13 residues. Germline values: CDR1 MRHNA, CDR2 SNTAGT. The CDR3 reads CASSDSDNNEQFF. CDR3 nucleotides: TGTGCCAGCAGTGACTCGGACAACAATGAGCAGTTCTTC.

This clone was seen a single time. The genes are TRBV2 and TRBJ2-5; no definite D call. V gave up 6 bases and J gave up 4 bases, with 6 bases separating them. This CDR3 is built from 11 residues. CDR1 SNHLY and CDR2 FYNNEI come from the germline V gene. CDR3 nucleotides: TGTGCCAGCAGAAGGGTAGAGACCCAGTACTTC. Protein: CASRRVETQYF.

The CDR3 loop reads CASSEGLTPSGANVLTF. Here the CDR3 DNA reads TGTGCCAGCAGTGAGGGGCTGACGCCCTCAGGGGCCAACGTCCTGACTTTC. V and J are TRBV25-1 and TRBJ2-6, with D possibly matching TRBD1 (5 bases). This CDR3 region has 17 residues. Germline assignment: CDR1 MGHDK and CDR2 SYGVNS. Trimming removed 3 bases at V and 4 bases at J, with 16 bases between.